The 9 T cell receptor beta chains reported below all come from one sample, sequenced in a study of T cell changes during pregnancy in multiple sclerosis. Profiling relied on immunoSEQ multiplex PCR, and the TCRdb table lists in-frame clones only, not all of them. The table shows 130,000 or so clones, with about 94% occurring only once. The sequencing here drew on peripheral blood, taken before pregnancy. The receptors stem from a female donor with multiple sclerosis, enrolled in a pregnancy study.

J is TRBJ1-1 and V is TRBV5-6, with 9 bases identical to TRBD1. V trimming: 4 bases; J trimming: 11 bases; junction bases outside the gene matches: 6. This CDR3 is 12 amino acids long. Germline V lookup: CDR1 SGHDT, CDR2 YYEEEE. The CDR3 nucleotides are TGTGCCAGCAGCCCAACAGGGGGCATGGCTTTCTTT. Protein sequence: CASSPTGGMAFF.

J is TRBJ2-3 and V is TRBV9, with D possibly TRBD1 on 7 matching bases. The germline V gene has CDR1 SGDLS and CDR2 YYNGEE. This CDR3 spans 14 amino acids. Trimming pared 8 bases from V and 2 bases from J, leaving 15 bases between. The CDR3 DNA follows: TGTGCCAGTCAGGGGGGACGGATCACAGATACGCAGTATTTT. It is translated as CASQGGRITDTQYF.

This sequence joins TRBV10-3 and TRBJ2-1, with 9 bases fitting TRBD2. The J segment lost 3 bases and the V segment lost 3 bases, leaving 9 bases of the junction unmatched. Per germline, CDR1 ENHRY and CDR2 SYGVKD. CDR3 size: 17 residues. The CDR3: CAISDGLAGLIYNEQFF. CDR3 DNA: TGTGCCATCAGTGACGGGCTAGCGGGATTGATCTACAATGAGCAGTTCTTC.

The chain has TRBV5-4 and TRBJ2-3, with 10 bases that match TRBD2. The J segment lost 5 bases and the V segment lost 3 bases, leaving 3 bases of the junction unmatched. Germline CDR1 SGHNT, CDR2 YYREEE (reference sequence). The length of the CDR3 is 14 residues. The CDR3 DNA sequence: TGTGCCAGCAGCTCCCAGCGGGAGGGAGATACGCAGTATTTT. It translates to CASSSQREGDTQYF. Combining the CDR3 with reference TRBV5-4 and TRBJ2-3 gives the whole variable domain ETGVTQSPTHLIKTRGQQVTLRCSSQSGHNTVSWYQQALGQGPQFIFQYYREEENGRGNFPPRFSGLQFPNYSSELNVNALELDDSALYLCASSSQREGDTQYFGPGTRLTVL.

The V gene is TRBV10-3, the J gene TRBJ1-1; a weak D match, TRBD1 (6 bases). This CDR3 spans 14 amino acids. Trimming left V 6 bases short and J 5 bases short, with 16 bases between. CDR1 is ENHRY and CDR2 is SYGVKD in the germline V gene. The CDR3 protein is CAIRLGNQGTEAFF. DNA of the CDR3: TGTGCCATCAGGCTGGGGAACCAGGGGACTGAAGCTTTCTTT.

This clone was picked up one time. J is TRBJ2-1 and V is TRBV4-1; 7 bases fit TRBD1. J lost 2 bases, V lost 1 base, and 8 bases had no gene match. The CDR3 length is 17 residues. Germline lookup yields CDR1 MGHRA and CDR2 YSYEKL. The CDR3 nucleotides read TGCGCCAGCAGCCAAGGACAGGGACCTGAACCCTACAATGAGCAGTTCTTC. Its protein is CASSQGQGPEPYNEQFF.

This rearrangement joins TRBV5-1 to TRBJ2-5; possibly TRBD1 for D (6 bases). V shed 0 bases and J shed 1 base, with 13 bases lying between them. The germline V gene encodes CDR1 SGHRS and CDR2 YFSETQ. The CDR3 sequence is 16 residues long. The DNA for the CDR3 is TGCGCCAGCAGCTTGGAGATGACAGGACTCCAAGAGACCCAGTACTTC. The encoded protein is CASSLEMTGLQETQYF.

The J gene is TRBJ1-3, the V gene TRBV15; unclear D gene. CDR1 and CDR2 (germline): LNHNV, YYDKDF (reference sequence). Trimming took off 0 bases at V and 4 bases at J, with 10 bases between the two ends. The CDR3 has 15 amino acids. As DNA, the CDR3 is TGTGCCACCAGCAGAGATGGGGAGGGAGGAAACACCATATATTTT. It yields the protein CATSRDGEGGNTIYF.

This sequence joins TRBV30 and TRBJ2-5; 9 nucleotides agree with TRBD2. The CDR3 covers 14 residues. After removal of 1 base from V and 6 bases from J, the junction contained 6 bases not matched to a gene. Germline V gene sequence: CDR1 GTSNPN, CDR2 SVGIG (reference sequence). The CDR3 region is CAWSALSGGQTQYF. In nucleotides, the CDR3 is TGTGCCTGGAGTGCCCTCAGCGGGGGGCAGACCCAGTACTTC. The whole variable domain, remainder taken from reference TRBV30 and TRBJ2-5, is SQTIHQWPATLVQPVGSPLSLECTVEGTSNPNLYWYRQAAGRGLQLLFYSVGIGQISSEVPQNLSASRPQDRQFILSSKKLLLSDSGFYLCAWSALSGGQTQYFGPGTRLLVL.